This TCR beta chain was documented in a study of technical replicates of blood from several donors. Profiled with immunoSEQ multiplex PCR; TCRdb holds only in-frame clones, not every one. The sample has 70,000 to 95,000 clones; 91% are singletons. CDR1 and CDR2 (germline): GTSNPN, SVGIG (reference sequence). This CDR3 has 15 residues. The V and J ends lost 4 bases and 2 bases respectively, with 16 bases between them. The sample comprised T cells isolated from PBMCs. The V gene is TRBV30, the J gene TRBJ2-3; D might be TRBD2 (6 bases). This TCR was recovered from a human donor in good health. Some clones in this sample may be carry-over from other donors' samples. This CDR3 is CAWTVGRGYTDTQYF. Written as DNA, the CDR3 is TGTGCCTGGACTGTGGGGCGGGGATACACAGATACGCAGTATTTT.